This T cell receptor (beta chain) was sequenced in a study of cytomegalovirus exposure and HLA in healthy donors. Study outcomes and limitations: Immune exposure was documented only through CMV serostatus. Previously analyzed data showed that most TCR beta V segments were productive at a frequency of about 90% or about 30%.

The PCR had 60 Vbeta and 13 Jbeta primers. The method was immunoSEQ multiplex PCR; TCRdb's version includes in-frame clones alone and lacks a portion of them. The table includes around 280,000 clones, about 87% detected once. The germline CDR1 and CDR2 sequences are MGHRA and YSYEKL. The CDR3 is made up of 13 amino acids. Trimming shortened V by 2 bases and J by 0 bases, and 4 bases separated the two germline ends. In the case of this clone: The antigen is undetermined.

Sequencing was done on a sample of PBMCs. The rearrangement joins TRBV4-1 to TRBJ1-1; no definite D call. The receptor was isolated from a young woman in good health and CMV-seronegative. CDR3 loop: CASSQTVNTEAFF. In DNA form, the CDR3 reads TGCGCCAGCAGCCAAACAGTGAACACTGAAGCTTTCTTT.